Listed below are T cell receptor beta chains from one sample, sequenced in a study of blood T cell repertoires in COVID-19. Assay: immunoSEQ multiplex PCR; the TCRdb copy retains only in-frame clones and omits some. Among 80,000 to 100,000 clones listed, roughly 76% were seen once. Input material: peripheral blood. All receptors derive from a woman aged 80 or over with active or convalescent COVID-19. Each CDR3 is given with its conserved first and last residue. D genes are given only for firm matches. Some rows mark clone size as missing; the rest say once, few, many or name a class of expanded clone.

abundance,v_gene,d_gene,j_gene,CDR3nt,CDR3aa
-,TRBV28,TRBD2,TRBJ2-3,TGTGCCAGCAGCGTAGCGGGAGCCGGGACGGTTACGCAGTATTTT,CASSVAGAGTVTQYF
-,TRBV3-1/TRBV3-2,-,TRBJ1-1,TGTGCCAGCAGCCAAGTGGGGGGTGTCGCTGAAGCTTTCTTT,CASSQVGGVAEAFF
-,TRBV4-2,TRBD2,TRBJ2-7,TGTGCCAGCAGCCAAGGGCTAGCGGGGGGTGCCTACGAGCAGTACTTC,CASSQGLAGGAYEQYF
-,TRBV19,-,TRBJ1-1,TGTGCCAGTAGTATAGATCGGTTGATGAACACTGAAGCTTTCTTT,CASSIDRLMNTEAFF
-,TRBV6-5,-,TRBJ1-5,TGTGCCAGCAGTCGCAGTGGAGGGAATCAGCCCCAGCATTTT,CASSRSGGNQPQHF
-,TRBV7-6,TRBD2,TRBJ2-1,TGTGCCAGCAGCTTAACAGCTAGCGGGACGGGCAATGAGCAGTTCTTC,CASSLTASGTGNEQFF
-,TRBV9,TRBD1,TRBJ2-1,TGTGCCAGCAGCGGGGACAGGTTCCCCTACAATGAGCAGTTCTTC,CASSGDRFPYNEQFF
-,TRBV20-1,TRBD2,TRBJ2-7,TGCAGTGCTAGTGATGTTGTAGCGGGGGATTCCTACGAGCAGTACTTC,CSASDVVAGDSYEQYF
few,TRBV9,TRBD2,TRBJ2-1,TGTGCCAGCAGCAAAACTAGCGGGGGGGCTGGAAATGAGCAGTTCTTC,CASSKTSGGAGNEQFF
-,TRBV19,-,TRBJ1-5,TGTGCCAGTTCAGACAGGAACAATCAGCCCCAGCATTTT,CASSDRNNQPQHF
-,TRBV5-6,TRBD1,TRBJ2-7,TGTGCCAGCAGCTTGGCTGGGACAGGGACCTACGAGCAGTACTTC,CASSLAGTGTYEQYF
once,TRBV6-2/TRBV6-3,TRBD1,TRBJ2-5,TGTGCCAGCAGTTGGGCCCAAGGGACAGGGGGCGAAGAGACCCAGTACTTC,CASSWAQGTGGEETQYF
-,TRBV30,-,TRBJ2-7,TGTGCCTGGAGTGTAAATATTAGGGGCAAGCAGTACTTC,CAWSVNIRGKQYF
-,TRBV29-1,TRBD1,TRBJ2-1,TGCAGCGTTGAAGGTCCCCGGGGGACAGGATACAATGAGCAGTTCTTC,CSVEGPRGTGYNEQFF
-,TRBV11-3,TRBD1,TRBJ2-2,TGTGCCAGCGGTTTAGGACAGGGTCCCGGGGAGCTGTTTTTT,CASGLGQGPGELFF
once,TRBV24-1,-,TRBJ1-1,TGTGCCACCAGGCCGACAGACACTGGGACTGAAGCTTTCTTT,CATRPTDTGTEAFF
-,TRBV5-1,-,TRBJ1-1,TGCGCCAGCTGCGACTTAAAAGCGAACACTGAAGCTTTCTTT,CASCDLKANTEAFF
-,TRBV18,-,TRBJ2-2,TGTGCCACCACGGGACTCCTCACGAACACCGGGGAGCTGTTTTTT,CATTGLLTNTGELFF
-,TRBV2,TRBD2,TRBJ2-3,TGTGCCGGCCAGCGGGAGACGGCAGATACGCAGTATTTT,CAGQRETADTQYF
-,TRBV12-3/TRBV12-4,-,TRBJ2-7,TGTGCCAGCAGTTTACAGGTACCCTACGAGCAGTACTTC,CASSLQVPYEQYF
-,TRBV29-1,-,TRBJ2-1,TGCAGCGTTGAAGATCTCAGTGAGCAGTTCTTC,CSVEDLSEQFF
-,TRBV7-2,TRBD1,TRBJ1-4,TGTGCCAGCAGCTCGGGACAGCCTAATGAAAAACTGTTTTTT,CASSSGQPNEKLFF
once,TRBV4-3,-,TRBJ2-7,TGCGCCAGCAGCCAGGGTTATGGGGGCCACGAGCAGTACTTC,CASSQGYGGHEQYF
-,TRBV5-1,TRBD1,TRBJ1-1,TGCGCCACCCGACCCGGACAGGCTAAGAACACTGAAGCTTTCTTT,CATRPGQAKNTEAFF
once,TRBV11-3,TRBD2,TRBJ2-1,TGTGCCAGCAGCTTAGATCGAGGGATAACTAGCGGGAGTTCCAATGAGCAGTTCTTC,CASSLDRGITSGSSNEQFF
-,TRBV11-3,-,TRBJ2-1,TGTGCCAGCAGCCAGGACAGCAGCTCCTACAATGAGCAGTTCTTC,CASSQDSSSYNEQFF
-,TRBV6-4,TRBD1,TRBJ1-5,TGTGCCAGGACAGGGCGAGGCAATCAGCCCCAGCATTTT,CARTGRGNQPQHF
-,TRBV9,TRBD1,TRBJ1-4,TGTGCCAGCAGCGGCGGACAGGGTGGGACTAATGAAAAACTGTTTTTT,CASSGGQGGTNEKLFF
-,TRBV25-1,-,TRBJ1-2,TGTGCCAGCAGCCTAGGGCCCAGGGTAGACGGCTACACCTTC,CASSLGPRVDGYTF
-,TRBV6-6,TRBD1,TRBJ1-4,TGTGCCGCAGGGGCGGGACAGCCAAATGAAAAACTGTTTTTT,CAAGAGQPNEKLFF
once,TRBV10-1,-,TRBJ1-4,TGCGCCACCCCGGTCACCCGCACCCGGGCTAATGAAAAACTGTTTTTT,CATPVTRTRANEKLFF
-,TRBV3-1/TRBV3-2,TRBD1,TRBJ1-2,TGTGCCAGCAGCCGACAGGGAGTAGATGGCTACACCTTC,CASSRQGVDGYTF
few,TRBV19,-,TRBJ1-2,TGTGCCAGTACCCCAGGGATCGTTGGCTACACCTTC,CASTPGIVGYTF
-,TRBV14,-,TRBJ1-5,TGTGCCAGCAGCCAAGAAATCGAGGGAAGAAGCAATCAGCCCCAGCATTTT,CASSQEIEGRSNQPQHF
few,TRBV6-2/TRBV6-3,TRBD1,TRBJ1-1,TGTGCCAGCAGTCAGACAGGGGGAGTTGAAGCTTTCTTT,CASSQTGGVEAFF
-,TRBV18,TRBD1,TRBJ2-7,TGTGCCAGCTCACCGCAGGGGACAGGGGCCCCCTACGAGCAGTACTTC,CASSPQGTGAPYEQYF
-,TRBV5-6,-,TRBJ1-5,TGTGCCAGCAGCAAAGGAGGGGTGTGGCCCCAGCATTTT,CASSKGGVWPQHF
-,TRBV12-3/TRBV12-4,-,TRBJ2-1,TGTGCCAGCAGCCCGACTCTAAATGAGCAGTTCTTC,CASSPTLNEQFF
-,TRBV5-4,-,TRBJ1-2,TGTGCCAGCAGCTCTTCAGGCGGGAGCTATGGCTACACCTTC,CASSSSGGSYGYTF
-,TRBV24-1,TRBD2,TRBJ2-5,TGTGCCAACCACCGACTAGCGGGGGGGCGGGAGACCCAGTACTTC,CANHRLAGGRETQYF
-,TRBV12-3/TRBV12-4,-,TRBJ1-1,TGTGCCAGCAGTTCTGTCTCGGGAACGGCTTTCTTT,CASSSVSGTAFF
-,TRBV5-4,-,TRBJ1-2,TGTGCCAGCAGCTTGGCAGGGGTAGAAGGCTACACCTTC,CASSLAGVEGYTF
-,TRBV14,TRBD1,TRBJ1-1,TGTGCCAGCAGCCAGGGACAGGGGGCGTTCACTGAAGCTTTCTTT,CASSQGQGAFTEAFF
-,TRBV29-1,TRBD1,TRBJ2-7,TGCAGCGTTGAGAGGACAGGGGGCAGCTACGAGCAGTACTTC,CSVERTGGSYEQYF
-,TRBV4-1,-,TRBJ1-3,TGCGCCAGCAGCCCATTTTACTTGAACAGATCTGGAAACACCATATATTTT,CASSPFYLNRSGNTIYF
-,TRBV4-3,-,TRBJ2-1,TGCGCCAGCAGCCAAGATTTTGCGGGTTTCAATGAGCAGTTCTTC,CASSQDFAGFNEQFF
-,TRBV12-5,TRBD1,TRBJ1-2,TGTGCTAGTGCCTTCGGACAGGGTAGCTATGGCTACACCTTC,CASAFGQGSYGYTF
-,TRBV18,TRBD1,TRBJ2-1,TGTGCCAGCTCACCTTTACGACAGGGAAGCAATGAGCAGTTCTTC,CASSPLRQGSNEQFF
once,TRBV6-6,-,TRBJ1-1,TGTGCCAGCAGTTCCAAGACACCGAACACTGAAGCTTTCTTT,CASSSKTPNTEAFF
-,TRBV29-1,-,TRBJ2-2,TGCAGCGTTTTAGATAACACCGGGGAGCTGTTTTTT,CSVLDNTGELFF
-,TRBV19,-,TRBJ2-1,TGTGCCAGTAGCGCCCCGTGGGGGGGCCGGGTCCATGAGCAGTTCTTC,CASSAPWGGRVHEQFF
once,TRBV19,-,TRBJ1-1,TGTGCCAGTAGTATAGGATTCGGCACTGAAGCTTTCTTT,CASSIGFGTEAFF
-,TRBV11-2,-,TRBJ1-3,TGTGCCAGCAGCAATAGTCGCCACTTAAGCTCTGGAAACACCATATATTTT,CASSNSRHLSSGNTIYF
-,TRBV15,-,TRBJ1-1,TGTGCCACCAGCAGGCCCGGGACTGAAGCTTTCTTT,CATSRPGTEAFF
-,TRBV19,TRBD1,TRBJ1-2,TGTGCCAGTAGTATAGATCGGGACAGCCACTATGGCTACACCTTC,CASSIDRDSHYGYTF
-,TRBV10-3,-,TRBJ1-6,TGTGCCATCAGTGAAGGACAGACGAGCTCCTATAATTCACCCCTCCACTTT,CAISEGQTSSYNSPLHF
-,TRBV28,-,TRBJ2-7,TGTGCCAGCAGTTTAACGGCAGGGTTTTACGAGCAGTACTTC,CASSLTAGFYEQYF
once,TRBV9,TRBD1,TRBJ1-3,TGTGCCAGCAGCGTAGAGGACAGGCACACCATATATTTT,CASSVEDRHTIYF
once,TRBV6-4,TRBD1,TRBJ1-2,TGTGCCAGCAGTCCCGCCAGGGACAGTGTGGGCTATGGCTACACCTTC,CASSPARDSVGYGYTF
-,TRBV7-2,-,TRBJ2-7,TGTGCCAGCAGTTATGCAGGGGCCGAGCAGTACTTC,CASSYAGAEQYF